Listed below are T cell receptor beta chains from one sample, sequenced in a study of shared clonotypes between healthy human individuals. TCRdb's copy holds only in-frame clones and misses some; the assay was immunoSEQ multiplex PCR. This sample has about 450,000 clones, with about 76% found just once. Specimen: PBMCs. These receptors were obtained from a woman aged 40 to 50 in good health. Some clones in this sample may be carry-over from other donors' samples. Both conserved end residues are trimmed from each CDR3. The listing skips clone size in some rows; elsewhere it reads once, few, many or a size class.

clone_size	v_call	cdr3_aa
few	TRBV27	ASSYLRVLTGELF
-	TRBV7-3	ASSLGTVNTEAF
-	TRBV11-2	ASSLDSGQNNEQF
many	TRBV25-1	ASQDWGAYGEQF
-	TRBV28	ASSSYRGTGELF
-	TRBV28	ASSFRRYEQY
-	TRBV5-1	ASSSPPGRIQETQY
-	TRBV6-1	ASSMDRNSGNTIY
-	TRBV29-1	SVGTTGTGRYEQY
-	TRBV5-5	ASSLTSGIQETQY
-	TRBV29-1	SVEGDRTNTEAF
-	TRBV27	ASRTSGRLYNEQF